This is a list of T cell receptor beta chains from one sample in a study of T cells in Graves' hyperthyroidism and ophthalmopathy. MiXCR was run by TCRdb on the multiplex PCR reads, yielding one entry per CDR3 protein. The profile shows under 650,000 distinct CDR3 sequences, around 15% of them singletons. The material sequenced was blood. Receptor source: a woman in her 30s with Graves' hyperthyroidism. The CDR3 runs from the conserved cysteine through the conserved F or W. Fields, in order: V gene, D gene, J gene, clone size, CDR3 protein, CDR3 DNA. D genes are given only for firm matches. Only some rows state a clone size, as once, few, many or a class for expanded clones.

v_call: TRBV30; d_call: TRBD1; j_call: TRBJ1-2; clone_size: many; cdr3_aa: CAWSVQGGGGYTF; cdr3_nt: TGTGCCTGGAGTGTACAGGGGGGTGGAGGCTACACCTTC
v_call: TRBV3-1; d_call: TRBD1; j_call: TRBJ1-1; clone_size: many; cdr3_aa: CASRNPGQGEAFF; cdr3_nt: TGTGCCAGCAGAAATCCTGGACAGGGTGAAGCTTTCTTT
v_call: TRBV7-2; d_call: .; j_call: TRBJ2-5; clone_size: many; cdr3_aa: CASSFYRTQETQYF; cdr3_nt: TGTGCCAGCAGCTTTTACAGGACCCAAGAGACCCAGTACTTC
v_call: TRBV5-4; d_call: .; j_call: TRBJ2-1; clone_size: .; cdr3_aa: CASGSGVQQDYNEQFF; cdr3_nt: TGTGCCAGCGGCTCTGGGGTACAGCAGGACTACAATGAGCAGTTCTTC
v_call: TRBV2; d_call: .; j_call: TRBJ1-2; clone_size: few; cdr3_aa: CASSGGTSAANYGYTF; cdr3_nt: TGTGCCAGCAGTGGGGGAACGAGCGCAGCTAACTATGGCTACACCTTC
v_call: TRBV28; d_call: .; j_call: TRBJ1-2; clone_size: many; cdr3_aa: CASSLSGVLNYGYTF; cdr3_nt: TGTGCCAGCAGTTTGTCAGGGGTTCTCAACTATGGCTACACCTTC
v_call: TRBV2; d_call: .; j_call: TRBJ2-5; clone_size: many; cdr3_aa: CASSEGGGSETQYF; cdr3_nt: TGTGCCAGCAGTGAAGGTGGGGGGAGCGAGACCCAGTACTTC
v_call: TRBV28; d_call: .; j_call: TRBJ2-5; clone_size: .; cdr3_aa: CASSQQTGPQETQYF; cdr3_nt: TGTGCCAGCAGCCAGCAGACCGGGCCCCAAGAGACCCAGTACTTC
v_call: TRBV28; d_call: TRBD1; j_call: TRBJ1-1; clone_size: many; cdr3_aa: CASSSDRVEVTEAFF; cdr3_nt: TGTGCCAGCAGTTCGGACAGGGTTGAGGTCACTGAAGCTTTCTTT
v_call: TRBV24-1; d_call: .; j_call: TRBJ2-7; clone_size: .; cdr3_aa: CATGQGGEQYF; cdr3_nt: TGTGCCACCGGCCAGGGAGGCGAGCAGTACTTC
v_call: TRBV28; d_call: .; j_call: TRBJ1-1; clone_size: many; cdr3_aa: CASGGGRTEAFF; cdr3_nt: TGTGCCAGCGGGGGGGGCAGGACTGAAGCTTTCTTT
v_call: TRBV5-1; d_call: .; j_call: TRBJ2-3; clone_size: few; cdr3_aa: CASSLVGQSTDTQYF; cdr3_nt: TGCGCCAGCAGCTTGGTAGGACAGAGCACAGATACGCAGTATTTT
v_call: TRBV28; d_call: .; j_call: TRBJ2-1; clone_size: many; cdr3_aa: CASFTGLPSYNEQFF; cdr3_nt: TGTGCCAGCTTTACAGGGCTACCTTCCTACAATGAGCAGTTCTTC
v_call: TRBV6-1; d_call: TRBD1; j_call: TRBJ2-5; clone_size: once; cdr3_aa: CASRETGGAEETQYF; cdr3_nt: TGTGCCAGCAGGGAGACAGGGGGCGCGGAAGAGACCCAGTACTTC
v_call: TRBV28; d_call: .; j_call: TRBJ1-2; clone_size: .; cdr3_aa: CASSFPGAAYGYTF; cdr3_nt: TGTGCCAGCAGTTTTCCGGGGGCCGCCTATGGCTACACCTTC
v_call: TRBV20-1; d_call: TRBD1; j_call: TRBJ2-7; clone_size: many; cdr3_aa: CSARSGSGQGDEQYF; cdr3_nt: TGCAGTGCTAGGTCCGGTTCGGGACAGGGGGACGAGCAGTACTTC
v_call: TRBV27; d_call: TRBD1; j_call: TRBJ1-4; clone_size: many; cdr3_aa: CASSADRATNEKLFF; cdr3_nt: TGTGCCAGCAGCGCCGACAGGGCAACTAATGAAAAACTGTTTTTT
v_call: TRBV7-9; d_call: .; j_call: TRBJ1-4; clone_size: few; cdr3_aa: CASSRFLENEKLFF; cdr3_nt: TGTGCCAGCAGCCGCTTTTTGGAGAACGAAAAACTGTTTTTT
v_call: TRBV10-3; d_call: .; j_call: TRBJ2-3; clone_size: many; cdr3_aa: CAISEGRNSNTDTQYF; cdr3_nt: TGTGCCATCAGTGAAGGACGCAACTCAAACACAGATACGCAGTATTTT
v_call: TRBV11-1; d_call: TRBD2; j_call: TRBJ2-7; clone_size: .; cdr3_aa: CASSYSAGVTYEQYF; cdr3_nt: TGTGCCAGCAGCTACTCAGCGGGAGTCACCTACGAGCAGTACTTC
v_call: TRBV3-1; d_call: .; j_call: TRBJ2-5; clone_size: .; cdr3_aa: CASSQVGPSDQETQYF; cdr3_nt: TGTGCCAGCAGCCAGGTCGGGCCTAGCGACCAAGAGACCCAGTACTTC
v_call: TRBV6-1; d_call: .; j_call: TRBJ2-7; clone_size: many; cdr3_aa: CASGRTTSYEQYF; cdr3_nt: TGTGCCAGCGGCAGGACTACTTCCTACGAGCAGTACTTC
v_call: TRBV7-2; d_call: TRBD1; j_call: TRBJ1-2; clone_size: many; cdr3_aa: CASSFTGTGSYGYTF; cdr3_nt: TGTGCCAGCAGCTTCACCGGGACAGGGAGCTATGGCTACACCTTC
v_call: TRBV6-2/TRBV6-3; d_call: TRBD2; j_call: TRBJ2-7; clone_size: few; cdr3_aa: CAINWPAGGYYEQYF; cdr3_nt: TGTGCCATAAACTGGCCAGCGGGAGGGTACTACGAGCAGTACTTC
v_call: TRBV10-3; d_call: TRBD1; j_call: TRBJ2-1; clone_size: many; cdr3_aa: CAIRSGGHEQFF; cdr3_nt: TGTGCCATCAGGTCAGGGGGCCATGAGCAGTTCTTC
v_call: TRBV9; d_call: TRBD2; j_call: TRBJ2-1; clone_size: .; cdr3_aa: CASTVSGRVDEQFF; cdr3_nt: TGTGCCAGCACCGTTAGCGGGAGGGTGGATGAGCAGTTCTTC
v_call: TRBV7-2; d_call: .; j_call: TRBJ1-5; clone_size: .; cdr3_aa: CASSFGIGSVYSNQPQHF; cdr3_nt: TGTGCCAGCAGCTTCGGGATCGGGTCGGTGTATAGCAATCAGCCCCAGCATTTT
v_call: TRBV5-1; d_call: .; j_call: TRBJ1-4; clone_size: few; cdr3_aa: CASSLVGGLIYEKLFF; cdr3_nt: TGCGCCAGCAGCCTGGTCGGGGGGCTCATTTATGAAAAACTGTTTTTT
v_call: TRBV11-2; d_call: .; j_call: TRBJ1-5; clone_size: .; cdr3_aa: CASSLRAGNQPQHF; cdr3_nt: TGTGCCAGCAGCTTAAGGGCAGGCAATCAGCCCCAGCATTTT
v_call: TRBV10-2; d_call: TRBD2; j_call: TRBJ2-1; clone_size: few; cdr3_aa: CASSQLAGGSYNEQFF; cdr3_nt: TGCGCCAGCAGTCAATTAGCGGGAGGGTCCTACAATGAGCAGTTCTTC
v_call: TRBV10-3; d_call: .; j_call: TRBJ2-2; clone_size: .; cdr3_aa: CAISPGAGELFF; cdr3_nt: TGTGCCATCAGTCCCGGGGCCGGGGAGCTGTTTTTT
v_call: TRBV19; d_call: TRBD1; j_call: TRBJ1-5; clone_size: few; cdr3_aa: CASSIGVTGGQPQHF; cdr3_nt: TGTGCCAGTAGTATTGGGGTTACAGGGGGTCAGCCCCAGCATTTT
v_call: TRBV27; d_call: .; j_call: TRBJ2-1; clone_size: few; cdr3_aa: CASSSPFPPREQFF; cdr3_nt: TGTGCCAGCAGTTCCCCTTTTCCCCCCAGGGAGCAGTTCTTC
v_call: TRBV18; d_call: .; j_call: TRBJ2-5; clone_size: many; cdr3_aa: CASSPGREETQYF; cdr3_nt: TGTGCCAGCTCACCAGGAAGGGAAGAGACCCAGTACTTC
v_call: TRBV2; d_call: TRBD1; j_call: TRBJ1-3; clone_size: many; cdr3_aa: CASRTGETGNTIYF; cdr3_nt: TGTGCCAGCAGAACAGGGGAAACTGGAAACACCATATATTTT
v_call: TRBV28; d_call: TRBD2; j_call: TRBJ2-1; clone_size: many; cdr3_aa: CASGTPSGRVNNEQFF; cdr3_nt: TGTGCCAGCGGGACTCCTAGCGGGAGGGTTAACAATGAGCAGTTCTTC
v_call: TRBV12-3/TRBV12-4; d_call: .; j_call: TRBJ1-2; clone_size: many; cdr3_aa: CASSFGTRYGYTF; cdr3_nt: TGTGCCAGCAGTTTTGGAACCCGCTATGGCTACACCTTC